These 23 T cell receptor beta chains originate from one sample sequenced in a study of T cells in Graves' hyperthyroidism and ophthalmopathy. Amplification targeted TCR beta CDR3 regions from RNA transcripts. Primed by the HTBI set, a first-round RT-PCR was run on the TCR CDR3. TCRdb analysed the multiplex PCR reads with MiXCR anew, one entry per CDR3 protein. The sample shows about 360,000 distinct CDR3 sequences, around 14% of them seen only once. Specimen: blood. Receptors originate from a woman younger than 35 with Graves' hyperthyroidism.

This clonotype was seen repeatedly, ten times or more. The chain has TRBV11-3 and TRBJ1-1; D not certain. Trimming removed 5 bases from V and 11 bases from J, with 15 bases in between. Looked up from germline, CDR1 is SGHNT and CDR2 is YENEEA. The CDR3 loop spans 12 amino acids. CDR3 residues: CASSPITTVAFF. DNA for the CDR3: TGTGCCAGCAGCCCCATTACGACGGTGGCTTTCTTT.

This clonotype has at least ten counts. V is TRBV27 and J is TRBJ2-7; TRBD1 might be the D (5 bases). Looked up from germline, CDR1 is MNHEY and CDR2 is SMNVEV (reference sequence). Trimming cost V 4 bases and J 2 bases, with 12 bases left between them. This CDR3 comprises 14 residues. The CDR3 DNA is TGTGCCAGCAGTTCCTACCGACAGACCTACGAGCAGTACTTC. Translating it yields CASSSYRQTYEQYF.

This clonotype was detected many times. DNA for the CDR3: TGTGCCAGCTCACGGGAAACTAGCCCAAACACCGGGGAGCTGTTTTTT. This codes for CASSRETSPNTGELFF. The chain links TRBV18 to TRBJ2-2, with D tentatively TRBD2 (6 bases). Germline loops: CDR1 KGHSH, CDR2 LQKENI. CDR3 length: 16 residues. Trimming took 4 bases from V and 2 from J, leaving 14 bases between them.

This clonotype was recorded at least ten times. The V gene is TRBV6-2 or TRBV6-3, the J gene TRBJ1-5; D unresolved. V was pared by 0 bases and J by 4 bases, with 10 bases between. Germline loops: CDR1 MNHEY, CDR2 SVGEGT. The CDR3 runs 15 residues. The CDR3 loop is CASSYSIGQNQPQHF. The CDR3 DNA sequence: TGTGCCAGCAGTTACTCGATCGGTCAAAATCAGCCCCAGCATTTT.

This chain links TRBV7-9 with TRBJ1-2; TRBD1 matches 10 bases. The V segment lost 5 bases and the J segment 4 bases; nucleotides outside the gene matches: 22. Germline CDR1 is SEHNR and CDR2 is FQNEAQ (reference sequence). This CDR3 contains 20 residues. The CDR3 loop is CASSHTWTGGGSSFIYGYTF. For the CDR3, the DNA is TGTGCCAGCAGCCACACCTGGACAGGGGGAGGGTCTAGCTTTATCTATGGCTACACCTTC.

This clonotype was observed many times. V is TRBV7-2 and J is TRBJ2-1; TRBD2 is a possible D gene (6 bases). Germline assignment: CDR1 SGHTA and CDR2 FQGNSA. V lost 7 bases and J 4 bases, leaving 20 bases between the germline ends. CDR3 size: 16 residues. DNA for the CDR3: TGTGCCAGCATCAAGGGCACGGGAGCTAAGTACAATGAGCAGTTCTTC. It is translated as CASIKGTGAKYNEQFF. Filled out from reference TRBV7-2 and TRBJ2-1, the complete variable domain reads GAGVSQSPSNKVTEKGKDVELRCDPISGHTALYWYRQSLGQGLEFLIYFQGNSAPDKSGLPSDRFSAERTGGSVSTLTIQRTQQEDSAVYLCASIKGTGAKYNEQFFGPGTRLTVL.

This clonotype was seen repeatedly, ten times or more. The chain has TRBV6-1 and TRBJ2-6, with TRBD1 matching 8 bases. V dropped 4 bases and J dropped 4; count of bases not matched to a gene: 6. The CDR3 is made up of 16 amino acids. The V gene's germline CDR1 is MNHNS and CDR2 SASEGT. The CDR3 DNA reads TGTGCCAGCAGTGTATCTCAGGGGGCGGGGGCCAACGTCCTGACTTTC. As protein: CASSVSQGAGANVLTF.

This clonotype was counted at least ten times. The rearrangement joins TRBV12-3 or TRBV12-4 to TRBJ2-1; no clear D gene. Trimming removed 5 bases from V and 6 bases from J, with 5 bases in between. The CDR3 has 11 residues. The CDR3 bases are TGTGCCAGCAGTCTCACCAATGAGCAGTTCTTC. Translating gives CASSLTNEQFF.

This clonotype showed up many times. The rearrangement uses TRBV6-1 and TRBJ2-5; TRBD2 aligns across 12 bases. The CDR3 consists of 13 residues. V gave up 11 bases and J gave up 5 bases; unmatched junction bases: 6. Germline V gives CDR1 MNHNS, CDR2 SASEGT. The CDR3 loop reads CAARLAGEETQYF. The CDR3 region has the DNA TGTGCCGCAAGACTAGCGGGAGAGGAGACCCAGTACTTC.

This clonotype was seen only a few times. V and J are TRBV3-1 and TRBJ1-1; tentative D call: TRBD1 (6 bases). The germline V and J ends were trimmed by 0 bases and 6 bases, with 20 bases remaining between them. This CDR3 contains 17 residues. Germline V gene sequence: CDR1 LGHDT, CDR2 YNNKEL (reference sequence). CDR3 sequence: CASSQDRYWQGWSEAFF. The CDR3 DNA is TGTGCCAGCAGCCAAGATCGGTACTGGCAGGGGTGGTCTGAAGCTTTCTTT.

This clonotype was observed at least ten times. The chain combines TRBV29-1 with TRBJ2-5, with D unclear. The CDR3 totals 14 residues. Looked up from germline, CDR1 is SQVTM and CDR2 is ANQGSEA. Here the CDR3 DNA reads TGCACCGTGGGCCCCCGCACCACACAAGAGACCCAGTACTTC. Protein sequence: CTVGPRTTQETQYF.

This clonotype was detected many times. The chain joins TRBV7-8 to TRBJ2-3, with unresolved D. Germline V gene lookup returns CDR1 SGHVS and CDR2 FQNEAQ. V gave up 4 bases and J gave up 0 bases, with 5 bases separating them. The CDR3 runs 13 residues. In DNA, the CDR3 is TGTGCCAGCAGCTCCAGTAGCACAGATACGCAGTATTTT. It is translated as CASSSSSTDTQYF. Based on the CDR3 plus reference TRBV7-8 and TRBJ2-3, the full variable domain is GAGVSQSPRYKVAKRGQDVALRCDPISGHVSLFWYQQALGQGPEFLTYFQNEAQLDKSGLPSDRFFAERPEGSVSTLKIQRTQQEDSAVYLCASSSSSTDTQYFGPGTRLTVL.

This clonotype was seen repeatedly, ten times or more. The chain combines TRBV20-1 with TRBJ2-3, with TRBD1 matching over 8 bases. This CDR3 is built from 15 residues. Germline CDR1 reads DFQATT; CDR2 reads SNEGSKA (reference sequence). V lost 7 bases to trimming and J lost 6 bases; unmatched junction nucleotides: 15. DNA of the CDR3: TGCAGTGTTGCGGGGACAGGTCACGTCACGGATACGCAGTATTTT. As protein: CSVAGTGHVTDTQYF.

This clonotype has a count of ten or more. V usage is TRBV7-8 and J usage is TRBJ2-7; a possible D gene is TRBD2 (6 bases). From germline, CDR1 is SGHVS and CDR2 FQNEAQ. The CDR3 loop spans 16 amino acids. V was shortened by 5 bases and J by 3 bases, with 20 bases between the two germline ends. In nucleotides, the CDR3 is TGTGCCAGCAGCCCCCCTTCTAGTTGGGGGGACTACGAGCAGTACTTC. The encoded protein is CASSPPSSWGDYEQYF.

In this sample, this clonotype turned up a few times. The chain is built from TRBV20-1 and TRBJ2-5; tentative D call: TRBD2 (6 bases). The CDR3 covers 17 residues. Between the trimmed V and J ends, which lost 5 bases and 5 bases, there was a span of 27 bases. Germline V gene lookup returns CDR1 DFQATT and CDR2 SNEGSKA (reference sequence). The CDR3: CSAEVGGIGVNGETQYF. CDR3 nucleotide sequence: TGCAGTGCTGAGGTCGGAGGGATTGGTGTGAACGGGGAGACCCAGTACTTC.

Concerning this clonotype: A much more abundant neighbour one base away suggests this may be a read error. The CDR3 does not end in the conserved phenylalanine or tryptophan, so this is likely a read error. V is TRBV6-2 or TRBV6-3 and J is TRBJ1-2, with a tentative D call TRBD1 (5 bases). Germline CDR1 MNHEY, CDR2 SVGEGT. Deletions cut 5 bases from V and 4 bases from J, with 14 bases between. CDR3 length equals 14 residues. DNA for the CDR3: TGTGCCAGCAGTAAGGGGCAGAGTCGCTATGGCTACACCCTC. Translating gives CASSKGQSRYGYTL.

This clonotype appeared many times. The chain is built from TRBV24-1 and TRBJ2-7; possibly TRBD1 or TRBD2 for D (5 bases each). V lost 9 bases and J lost 0, with 11 bases in between. This CDR3 has 13 residues. Germline CDR1 is KGHDR and CDR2 is SFDVKD. The CDR3 nucleotides read TGTGCCACCGCGGAGGACAACTCCTACGAGCAGTACTTC. Residues: CATAEDNSYEQYF.

This clonotype was counted at least ten times. This chain uses TRBV7-2 with TRBJ2-5, with unresolved D. CDR3 size: 13 residues. The V gene lost 7 bases and the J gene lost 2 bases, with 11 bases spanning the gap. Per germline, CDR1 SGHTA and CDR2 FQGNSA. CDR3 in DNA: TGTGCCAGCACCCCTCGGGCTCAAGAGACCCAGTACTTC. Translating gives CASTPRAQETQYF.

The chain carries TRBV7-9 and TRBJ1-1, with 7 nucleotides matching TRBD1. V shed 5 bases and J 5 bases; nucleotides not matched to a gene: 11. The CDR3 consists of 15 residues. CDR1 and CDR2 from the germline V gene are SEHNR and FQNEAQ (reference sequence). CDR3 protein: CASSNVRQGSTEAFF. The CDR3 coding sequence is TGTGCCAGCAGCAACGTCCGACAGGGCAGTACTGAAGCTTTCTTT.

The table lists this clonotype with many counts. This chain uses TRBV28 with TRBJ2-3; D tentatively reads TRBD1 or TRBD2 (5 bases each). The germline V gene encodes CDR1 MDHEN and CDR2 SYDVKM. This CDR3 is built from 18 residues. Trimming shortened V by 4 bases and J by 1 base, and 21 bases separated the two germline ends. This chain's CDR3 is CASSSIGDVGRGTDTQYF. The CDR3, as DNA: TGTGCCAGCAGTTCTATTGGGGACGTCGGCAGGGGCACAGATACGCAGTATTTT. The variable domain in full, completed from reference TRBV28 and TRBJ2-3, reads DVKVTQSSRYLVKRTGEKVFLECVQDMDHENMFWYRQDPGLGLRLIYFSYDVKMKEKGDIPEGYSVSREKKERFSLILESASTNQTSMYLCASSSIGDVGRGTDTQYFGPGTRLTVL.

This clonotype came up many times. The chain couples TRBV3-1 to TRBJ2-7; tentatively, D is TRBD1 (5 bases). This CDR3 has 16 amino acids. With 0 bases removed from V and 2 bases from J, the gap between germline ends came to 14 bases. From germline, CDR1 is LGHDT and CDR2 YNNKEL (reference sequence). The CDR3 sequence is CASSQDSIGATYEQYF. The CDR3 DNA reads TGTGCCAGCAGCCAAGATTCGATAGGGGCCACCTACGAGCAGTACTTC.

The chain is built from TRBV12-3 or TRBV12-4 and TRBJ1-4; D remains ambiguous. V was pared by 8 bases and J by 7 bases, with 8 bases between. The CDR3 contains 11 residues. The CDR3 bases are TGTGCCAGCGGGCAGGCTGAAAAACTGTTTTTT. Protein product: CASGQAEKLFF.

The sample holds many counts of this clonotype. The CDR3 region is CASSDMGLNQPQHF. Written as DNA, the CDR3 is TGTGCCAGCAGTGACATGGGATTAAATCAGCCCCAGCATTTT. This chain links TRBV2 with TRBJ1-5; D remains ambiguous. V lost 3 bases, J lost 4 bases, and 10 bases lay in between. This CDR3 has 14 amino acids. Germline V gene sequence: CDR1 SNHLY, CDR2 FYNNEI.